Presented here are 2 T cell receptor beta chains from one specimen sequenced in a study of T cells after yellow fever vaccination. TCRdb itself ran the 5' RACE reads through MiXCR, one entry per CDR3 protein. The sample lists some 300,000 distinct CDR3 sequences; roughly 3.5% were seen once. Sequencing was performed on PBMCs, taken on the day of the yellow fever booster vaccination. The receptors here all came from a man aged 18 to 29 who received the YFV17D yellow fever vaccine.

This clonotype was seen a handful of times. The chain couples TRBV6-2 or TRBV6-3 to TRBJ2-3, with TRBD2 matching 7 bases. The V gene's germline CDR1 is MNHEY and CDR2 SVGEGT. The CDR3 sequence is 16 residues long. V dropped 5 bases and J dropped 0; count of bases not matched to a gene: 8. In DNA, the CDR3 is TGTGCCAGCAGTCCCCTAGCGGTTTCTAGCACAGATACGCAGTATTTT. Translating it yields CASSPLAVSSTDTQYF.

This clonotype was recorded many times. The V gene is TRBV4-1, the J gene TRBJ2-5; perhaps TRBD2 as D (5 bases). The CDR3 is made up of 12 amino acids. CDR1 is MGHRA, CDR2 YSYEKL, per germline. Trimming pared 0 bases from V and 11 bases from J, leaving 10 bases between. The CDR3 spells CASSQDGREQYF. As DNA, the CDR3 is TGCGCCAGCAGCCAAGATGGACGGGAACAGTACTTC.